This T cell receptor beta chain was sequenced during a study of HIV-infected patients and healthy controls. Whole-study results and caveats: Healthy controls carried many MAIT alpha-chain CDR3s, while HIV+ repertoires had few. HIV-associated CDR3 frequencies dropped significantly during therapy; CMV-associated ones, mostly rising, changed nonsignificantly. Significantly higher mean Gini indices appeared in HIV-infected repertoires, possibly reflecting oligoclonality.

All unsorted peripheral T cells were captured because whole blood was used without fractionation. This clonotype occurred many times. The antigen is unknown. Reverse transcription used roughly 480 ng RNA and constant-region primers for alpha and beta. Using multiplexing indices, alpha and beta chain libraries were generated apart by chain-specific third strand synthesis. A short first PCR added P5 and P7 adapter elements and a second index. Each CDR3 protein gets one entry after TCRdb re-called the 5' RACE reads with MiXCR. The sample has some 17,000 distinct CDR3 sequences; around 10% are singletons. The CDR3 totals 21 residues. Germline V gives CDR1 SGHTA, CDR2 FQGNSA. V trimming: 4 bases; J trimming: 7 bases; junction bases outside the gene matches: 28.

The TCR was taken from an adult in good health. Sequenced input: blood. V usage is TRBV7-2 and J usage is TRBJ2-7; 10 bases agree with TRBD1. CDR3 sequence: CASSSHYSGTGAGKQVREQYF. The CDR3 DNA is TGTGCCAGCAGCTCCCATTATTCCGGGACAGGGGCGGGAAAGCAGGTACGGGAGCAGTACTTC.